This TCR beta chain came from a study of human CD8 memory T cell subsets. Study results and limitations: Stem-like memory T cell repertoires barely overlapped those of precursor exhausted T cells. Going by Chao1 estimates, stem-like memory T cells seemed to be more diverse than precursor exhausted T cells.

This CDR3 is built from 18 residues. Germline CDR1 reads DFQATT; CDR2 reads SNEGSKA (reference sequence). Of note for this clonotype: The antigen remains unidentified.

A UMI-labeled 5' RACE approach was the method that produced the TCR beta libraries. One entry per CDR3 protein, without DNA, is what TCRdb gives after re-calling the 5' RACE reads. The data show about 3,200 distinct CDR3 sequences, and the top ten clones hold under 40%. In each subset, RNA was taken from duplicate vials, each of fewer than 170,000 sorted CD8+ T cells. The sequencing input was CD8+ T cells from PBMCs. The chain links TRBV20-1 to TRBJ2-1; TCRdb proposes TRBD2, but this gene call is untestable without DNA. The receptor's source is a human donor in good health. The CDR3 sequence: CSARDFMGGRATYNEQFF.